Listed below are T cell receptor beta chains from one sample, sequenced in a study of post-analysis software for immune sequencing data. TCRdb redid the calling of the PCR reads with MiXCR, one entry per CDR3 protein. Here the sample spans some 450,000 distinct CDR3 sequences, around 40% being singletons. The material sequenced was blood. The receptors stem from a girl aged 5-17 years with multiple sclerosis. Each CDR3 is given with its conserved first and last residue. Fields, in order: D gene, J gene, clone size, V gene, CDR3 protein, CDR3 DNA. A D gene is named only where the DNA matches it firmly. Clone sizes are given selectively: once, few, many, or a class where the clone is expanded.

D: TRBD1
J: TRBJ1-2
size: many
V: TRBV7-3
CDR3: CASSLTPRTGSGGYTF
DNA: TGTGCCAGCAGCTTAACCCCCCGGACAGGTTCGGGAGGCTACACCTTC

D: TRBD2
J: TRBJ2-7
size: .
V: TRBV20-1
CDR3: CSAQAPSGPLSSYEQYF
DNA: TGCAGTGCTCAAGCACCTAGCGGCCCTCTTAGCTCCTACGAGCAGTACTTC

D: .
J: TRBJ2-3
size: .
V: TRBV7-2
CDR3: CASTAGPTPTDTQYF
DNA: TGTGCCAGCACCGCGGGACCTACCCCCACAGATACGCAGTATTTT

D: TRBD1
J: TRBJ1-2
size: .
V: TRBV20-1
CDR3: CSATGSGQGASYGYTF
DNA: TGCAGTGCTACAGGGTCGGGACAGGGGGCGAGCTATGGCTACACCTTC

D: TRBD1
J: TRBJ1-1
size: .
V: TRBV10-3
CDR3: CAISESGAGGGTEAFF
DNA: TGTGCCATCAGTGAGTCAGGGGCAGGGGGTGGCACTGAAGCTTTCTTT

D: .
J: TRBJ2-7
size: few
V: TRBV6-5
CDR3: CASISSGDLYEQYF
DNA: TGTGCCAGCATAAGCTCAGGGGACCTGTACGAGCAGTACTTC

D: TRBD1
J: TRBJ1-2
size: .
V: TRBV5-1
CDR3: CASSLSGLGGFGGYTF
DNA: TGCGCCAGCAGCTTGTCTGGCCTAGGGGGCTTTGGTGGCTACACCTTC

D: .
J: TRBJ1-2
size: .
V: TRBV20-1
CDR3: CSVIKTVNYGYTF
DNA: TGCAGTGTTATAAAGACAGTCAACTATGGCTACACCTTC

D: TRBD2
J: TRBJ2-3
size: .
V: TRBV7-3
CDR3: CASSLRPTSGRAGTDTQYF
DNA: TGTGCCAGCAGCTTACGGCCGACTAGCGGGAGGGCCGGCACAGATACGCAGTATTTT

D: .
J: TRBJ2-3
size: .
V: TRBV5-6
CDR3: CASSLEVLGPDTQYF
DNA: TGTGCCAGCAGCTTGGAGGTCTTAGGGCCAGATACGCAGTATTTT

D: .
J: TRBJ1-5
size: few
V: TRBV20-1
CDR3: CSASRGGVNQPQHF
DNA: TGCAGTGCTAGCCGCGGTGGGGTTAATCAGCCCCAGCATTTT

D: .
J: TRBJ2-5
size: .
V: TRBV24-1
CDR3: CATSDRGHSVQETQYF
DNA: TGTGCCACCAGTGACCGGGGTCATAGCGTCCAAGAGACCCAGTACTTC

D: .
J: TRBJ2-3
size: .
V: TRBV5-1
CDR3: CTSSPGTVATDTQYF
DNA: TGCACCAGCAGCCCCGGGACGGTTGCCACAGATACGCAGTATTTT

D: TRBD2
J: TRBJ2-5
size: few
V: TRBV27
CDR3: CASGIDEREGLQETQYF
DNA: TGTGCCAGCGGGATCGACGAGCGGGAGGGACTCCAAGAGACCCAGTACTTC

D: .
J: TRBJ2-7
size: once
V: TRBV28
CDR3: CASQPGLSYEQYF
DNA: TGTGCCAGCCAGCCGGGTCTCTCCTACGAGCAGTACTTC

D: .
J: TRBJ2-3
size: .
V: TRBV11-2
CDR3: CASSASSGGVGIDTQYF
DNA: TGTGCCAGCAGCGCGTCGAGTGGAGGGGTGGGGATTGATACGCAGTATTTT

D: .
J: TRBJ2-7
size: few
V: TRBV27
CDR3: CASSLEAGATYEQYF
DNA: TGTGCCAGCAGTTTAGAGGCAGGGGCTACCTACGAGCAGTACTTC

D: .
J: TRBJ1-1
size: .
V: TRBV20-1
CDR3: CSARGHLNTEAFF
DNA: TGCAGTGCTAGGGGACACCTGAACACTGAAGCTTTCTTT

D: .
J: TRBJ1-2
size: few
V: TRBV27
CDR3: CASSLTGRGGYGYTF
DNA: TGTGCCAGCAGTTTAACGGGCAGGGGAGGCTATGGCTACACCTTC

D: .
J: TRBJ1-4
size: .
V: TRBV9
CDR3: CASSVNSDGPEEKLFF
DNA: TGTGCCAGCAGCGTAAACTCTGACGGTCCGGAGGAAAAACTGTTTTTT

D: TRBD1
J: TRBJ2-1
size: .
V: TRBV7-2
CDR3: CASRLDRGSNEQFF
DNA: TGTGCCTCCCGGTTGGACAGGGGTTCCAATGAGCAGTTCTTC

D: TRBD1
J: TRBJ1-2
size: few
V: TRBV5-1
CDR3: CASSSDNRGRGYTF
DNA: TGCGCCAGCAGCTCTGATAACAGGGGTCGGGGCTACACCTTC

D: .
J: TRBJ1-2
size: few
V: TRBV2
CDR3: CASSELPSYGYTF
DNA: TGTGCCAGCAGTGAACTTCCCTCATATGGCTACACCTTC

D: TRBD1
J: TRBJ2-7
size: .
V: TRBV10-3
CDR3: CAISSRTGPYNEQYF
DNA: TGTGCCATCAGTTCTCGGACAGGGCCGTACAATGAGCAGTACTTC

D: TRBD2
J: TRBJ2-1
size: .
V: TRBV7-9
CDR3: CASSYGLVYNEQFF
DNA: TGTGCCAGCAGCTACGGACTAGTTTACAATGAGCAGTTCTTC

D: .
J: TRBJ2-3
size: few
V: TRBV2
CDR3: CASGGVGITDTQYF
DNA: TGTGCCAGCGGTGGTGTTGGGATCACAGATACGCAGTATTTT

D: .
J: TRBJ2-3
size: .
V: TRBV29-1
CDR3: CSVETQITSTDTQYF
DNA: TGCAGCGTTGAAACACAGATTACTAGTACAGATACGCAGTATTTT

D: TRBD2
J: TRBJ2-5
size: few
V: TRBV7-2
CDR3: CASSLESSGSRQETQYF
DNA: TGTGCCAGCAGCTTAGAGAGTAGCGGGAGTCGGCAAGAGACCCAGTACTTC

D: .
J: TRBJ2-7
size: .
V: TRBV20-1
CDR3: CSASSITGNEQYF
DNA: TGCAGTGCTAGTTCCATCACAGGAAACGAGCAGTACTTC

D: .
J: TRBJ2-1
size: few
V: TRBV10-3
CDR3: CAISDETGDNEQFF
DNA: TGTGCCATCAGTGACGAGACAGGAGACAATGAGCAGTTCTTC

D: .
J: TRBJ1-1
size: once
V: TRBV15
CDR3: CATSRSRTARIEAFF
DNA: TGTGCCACCAGCAGGTCACGGACAGCGCGCATCGAAGCTTTCTTT

D: TRBD1
J: TRBJ2-2
size: .
V: TRBV29-1
CDR3: CSVWFRGRRGGSGELFF
DNA: TGCAGCGTCTGGTTTAGGGGCAGGAGAGGGGGCTCCGGGGAGCTGTTTTTT

D: TRBD1
J: TRBJ2-1
size: .
V: TRBV5-1
CDR3: CASSWGQVSYNEQFF
DNA: TGCGCCAGCAGCTGGGGACAGGTATCCTACAATGAGCAGTTCTTC

D: .
J: TRBJ1-5
size: .
V: TRBV7-3
CDR3: CASIYTLRTQPQHF
DNA: TGTGCCAGCATCTACACGTTACGGACTCAGCCCCAGCATTTT

D: .
J: TRBJ2-5
size: few
V: TRBV28
CDR3: CASSLGGAEETQYF
DNA: TGTGCCAGCAGTTTAGGAGGGGCCGAAGAGACCCAGTACTTC

D: TRBD2
J: TRBJ2-4
size: .
V: TRBV28
CDR3: CASIGAGVVDKNIQYF
DNA: TGTGCCAGCATAGGAGCGGGAGTGGTCGACAAAAACATTCAGTACTTC

D: .
J: TRBJ2-5
size: .
V: TRBV15
CDR3: CATSTGKYQETQYF
DNA: TGTGCCACCAGCACAGGGAAGTACCAAGAGACCCAGTACTTC

D: .
J: TRBJ1-1
size: .
V: TRBV6-6
CDR3: CASSWTPGHRNTEAFF
DNA: TGTGCCAGCAGTTGGACTCCGGGACACCGGAACACTGAAGCTTTCTTT

D: TRBD1
J: TRBJ1-5
size: .
V: TRBV5-8
CDR3: CASSPGQGNNQPQHF
DNA: TGTGCCAGCAGCCCGGGACAGGGGAACAATCAGCCCCAGCATTTT

D: TRBD2
J: TRBJ2-5
size: few
V: TRBV27
CDR3: CASQGLAGGYKTQYF
DNA: TGTGCCAGCCAAGGGCTAGCGGGAGGGTACAAGACCCAGTACTTC

D: .
J: TRBJ2-1
size: .
V: TRBV28
CDR3: CASSPWVGLQGFF
DNA: TGTGCCAGCTCCCCCTGGGTGGGCCTTCAGGGGTTCTTC

D: TRBD1
J: TRBJ2-7
size: few
V: TRBV5-1
CDR3: CASSLGQASYEQYF
DNA: TGTGCCAGCAGCCTCGGACAGGCCTCCTACGAGCAGTACTTC

D: TRBD2
J: TRBJ2-7
size: .
V: TRBV9
CDR3: CASSVGDTEGTGTETSGRQGEQYF
DNA: TGTGCCAGCAGCGTAGGGGATACCGAGGGCACCGGGACCGAGACTAGCGGGAGACAAGGCGAGCAGTACTTC

D: TRBD1
J: TRBJ1-1
size: .
V: TRBV5-8
CDR3: CASSLPGQGGDGEAFF
DNA: TGTGCCAGCAGCCTACCGGGACAGGGGGGCGACGGTGAAGCTTTCTTT

D: .
J: TRBJ2-5
size: .
V: TRBV7-2
CDR3: CASSLLVREETQYF
DNA: TGTGCCAGCAGCTTATTAGTCCGTGAAGAGACCCAGTACTTC

D: TRBD2
J: TRBJ2-7
size: .
V: TRBV7-7
CDR3: CASSRGAGGVYEQYF
DNA: TGTGCTAGCAGCAGAGGAGCGGGAGGCGTTTACGAGCAGTACTTC

D: TRBD2
J: TRBJ2-1
size: .
V: TRBV6-5
CDR3: CASSRAGVPILEQFF
DNA: TGTGCCAGCAGCCGAGCGGGAGTCCCTATACTGGAGCAGTTCTTC

D: .
J: TRBJ2-1
size: .
V: TRBV7-8
CDR3: CASSLASTNGTNEQFF
DNA: TGTGCCAGCAGTCTAGCCTCGACTAACGGGACCAATGAGCAGTTCTTC

D: TRBD2
J: TRBJ2-7
size: few
V: TRBV9
CDR3: CASSSTGTSGNEQYF
DNA: TGTGCCAGCAGCTCCACCGGGACTAGCGGGAACGAGCAGTACTTC

D: TRBD1
J: TRBJ2-7
size: .
V: TRBV29-1
CDR3: CSGASGQGGEQYF
DNA: TGCAGCGGAGCCTCGGGACAGGGGGGCGAGCAGTACTTC

D: TRBD1
J: TRBJ2-7
size: once
V: TRBV11-2
CDR3: CASSFAGQGGNYEQYF
DNA: TGTGCCAGCAGCTTTGCAGGACAGGGGGGGAACTACGAGCAGTACTTC

D: .
J: TRBJ2-5
size: .
V: TRBV12-3/TRBV12-4
CDR3: CASSGGRGETQYF
DNA: TGTGCCAGCAGTGGGGGACGTGGAGAGACCCAGTACTTC

D: TRBD2
J: TRBJ2-1
size: few
V: TRBV4-3
CDR3: CASSQGYLREAPYNEQFF
DNA: TGCGCCAGCAGCCAAGGGTACTTGCGGGAGGCCCCCTACAATGAGCAGTTCTTC

D: .
J: TRBJ2-7
size: .
V: TRBV29-1
CDR3: CSVGGRLSYEQYF
DNA: TGCAGCGTGGGGGGCAGGCTCTCCTACGAGCAGTACTTC

D: .
J: TRBJ2-7
size: .
V: TRBV10-3
CDR3: CAISVDSSYEQYF
DNA: TGTGCCATCAGTGTAGACAGCTCCTACGAGCAGTACTTC